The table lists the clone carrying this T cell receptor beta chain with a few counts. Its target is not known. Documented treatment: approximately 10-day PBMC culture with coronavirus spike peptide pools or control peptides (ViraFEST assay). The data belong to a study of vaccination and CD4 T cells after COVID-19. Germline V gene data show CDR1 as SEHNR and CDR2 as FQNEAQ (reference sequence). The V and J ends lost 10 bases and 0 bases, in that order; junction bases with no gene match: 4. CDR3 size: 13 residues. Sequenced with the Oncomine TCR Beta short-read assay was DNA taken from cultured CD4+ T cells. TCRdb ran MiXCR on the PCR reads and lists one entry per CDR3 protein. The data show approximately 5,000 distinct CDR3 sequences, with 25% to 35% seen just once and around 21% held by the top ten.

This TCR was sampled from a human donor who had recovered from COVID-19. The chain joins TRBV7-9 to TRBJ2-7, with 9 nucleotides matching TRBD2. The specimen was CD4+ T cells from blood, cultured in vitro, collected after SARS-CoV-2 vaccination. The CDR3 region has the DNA TGTGCCATCTGGCGGGAGGGCTCCTACGAGCAGTACTTC. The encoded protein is CAIWREGSYEQYF.